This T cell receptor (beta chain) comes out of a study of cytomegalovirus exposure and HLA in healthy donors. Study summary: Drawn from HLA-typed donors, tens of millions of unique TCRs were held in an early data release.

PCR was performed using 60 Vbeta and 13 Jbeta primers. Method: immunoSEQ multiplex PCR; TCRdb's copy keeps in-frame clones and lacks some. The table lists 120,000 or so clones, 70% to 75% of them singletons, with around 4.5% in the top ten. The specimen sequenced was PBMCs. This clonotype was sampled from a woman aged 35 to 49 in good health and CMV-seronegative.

The CDR3 coding sequence is TGTGCCAGCAGTTTATCAGCTAGCGGAAACATTCAGTACTTC. It translates to CASSLSASGNIQYF. The chain couples TRBV28 to TRBJ2-4; TRBD2 aligns across 7 bases. This CDR3 comprises 14 residues. With V trimmed by 1 base and J by 6 bases, 3 bases remained unmatched. The germline V gene encodes CDR1 MDHEN and CDR2 SYDVKM.